The T cell receptor beta chain under discussion was sequenced for a study of CD8+CD57+ T cells in acquired aplastic anemia. Looking at the study overall: Average DNA yield from sorted CD4+ and CD8+ cells was about 3 ug. General study results and limits: Researchers reported that CD8+ Simpson's diversity was not significantly different in patients versus controls.

All patients picked for sequencing had shown, by flow cytometry, an expansion of CD8+CD57+ cells. Severe acquired aplastic anemia was the diagnosis recorded for all patients. CDR3 and TCR beta VDJ profiling relied on genomic DNA as the template. TCRdb called the reads again in MiXCR, with one record for every CDR3 protein. Seen here are 300,000 or so distinct CDR3 sequences, around three fifths observed once, and the top ten hold 1% to 1.5%. This clonotype was seen more than once but under ten times. Its antigen is undetermined. The V end was cut by 4 bases, the J end by 7 bases, with 14 bases between. Germline CDR1 SEHNR, CDR2 FQNEAQ (reference sequence). The CDR3 consists of 13 residues.

The sample comprised sorted CD4+, CD8+, or CD8+CD57+ T cells (not recorded which) from PBMCs. The chain has TRBV7-9 and TRBJ2-7, with D perhaps matching TRBD1 (5 bases). This TCR was recovered from a human donor with aplastic anemia. The CDR3 sequence: CASSSRGKGEQYF. The CDR3 nucleotides read TGTGCCAGCAGCTCTAGGGGAAAAGGAGAGCAGTACTTC.